One and the same sample provided the 13 T cell receptor beta chains below, sequenced in a study of CD8+CD57+ T cells in acquired aplastic anemia (dated by TCRdb to 2016 to 2019). TCRdb records Illumina HiSeq 2000 as the sequencer. TCR beta VDJ combination and CDR3 sequence profiling used genomic DNA as the template. TCRdb reprocessing: public reads trimmed at Q25 with fastp, clones called with MiXCR, in-frame beta chains kept. CDR3 protein sequences are deduplicated, and each keeps its most common genes and DNA. The sample table shows about 210,000 distinct CDR3 sequences, and roughly 35% are seen once. Jointly, the top ten make up approximately 1.2% of the sample. Material: sorted CD4+, CD8+, or CD8+CD57+ T cells (not recorded which) from PBMCs. These receptors were collected from a human donor in good health, serving as a control.

This clonotype was observed at least ten times. The DNA of the CDR3 is TGTGCCAGTAGATCTGGGACAGGGGGGGGGACCCAGTACTTC. This gives the protein CASRSGTGGGTQYF. The V gene is TRBV19, the J gene TRBJ2-5; TRBD1 matches 11 bases. The V segment lost 6 bases and the J segment 7 bases; nucleotides outside the gene matches: 7. The CDR3 is 14 amino acids. Germline CDR1 reads LNHDA; CDR2 reads SQIVND (reference sequence).

This sequence joins TRBV7-2 and TRBJ2-1; D is possibly TRBD1 (6 bases). Germline assignment: CDR1 SGHTA and CDR2 FQGNSA. V was cut by 4 bases and J by 6 bases, with 19 bases left in between. This CDR3 contains 16 residues. The CDR3 bases are TGTGCCAGCAGCTCCCTCCGAGGGGGTCGTCTCAATGAGCAGTTCTTC. Amino acid sequence: CASSSLRGGRLNEQFF. The full variable domain, rest sourced from reference TRBV7-2 and TRBJ2-1, is GAGVSQSPSNKVTEKGKDVELRCDPISGHTALYWYRQSLGQGLEFLIYFQGNSAPDKSGLPSDRFSAERTGGSVSTLTIQRTQQEDSAVYLCASSSLRGGRLNEQFFGPGTRLTVL.

With regard to this clonotype: Possible read error: a much larger clone is one base away. CDR3 residues: CASGFRDRGDSPLHF. CDR3 coding DNA: TGTGCCAGCGGTTTCCGGGACAGGGGGGACTCACCCCTCCACTTT. V is TRBV24-1 and J is TRBJ1-6, with 11 bases lining up with TRBD1. CDR3 length equals 15 residues. The germline gives CDR1 KGHDR, CDR2 SFDVKD. J lost 10 bases, V lost 11 bases, and 12 bases had no gene match.

This clonotype came up many times. The gene calls are TRBV10-1 and TRBJ2-7; 13 bases line up with TRBD2. CDR1 and CDR2 (germline): WNHNN, SYGVQD (reference sequence). V lost 3 bases to trimming and J lost 6 bases; unmatched junction nucleotides: 5. This CDR3 spans 15 amino acids. This CDR3 is CASSEGLAGVAEQYF. In DNA, the CDR3 is TGCGCCAGCAGTGAAGGACTAGCGGGAGTAGCCGAGCAGTACTTC.

This chain links TRBV7-6 with TRBJ1-5, with unresolved D. V lost 4 bases, J lost 7 bases, and 11 bases lay in between. Germline V gene lookup returns CDR1 SGHVS and CDR2 FNYEAQ. This CDR3 spans 13 amino acids. The CDR3 DNA sequence: TGTGCCAGCAGCTGGGCCGTGGGACAGCCCCAGCATTTT. As protein: CASSWAVGQPQHF.

The genes are TRBV5-1 and TRBJ2-7; unclear D gene. The CDR3 sequence is 15 residues long. Per the germline V gene, CDR1 is SGHRS and CDR2 is YFSETQ. Trimming took 1 base from V and 0 from J, leaving 11 bases between them. The CDR3 sequence: CASSLRQWPSYEQYF. CDR3 sequence (DNA): TGCGCCAGCAGCTTGAGGCAGTGGCCCTCCTACGAGCAGTACTTC.

The chain uses TRBV7-9 and TRBJ1-4; D is ambiguous. Between the trimmed V and J ends, which lost 5 bases and 0 bases, there was a span of 10 bases. Per the germline V gene, CDR1 is SEHNR and CDR2 is FQNEAQ (reference sequence). The CDR3 has 15 amino acids. The CDR3 is CASSPSATTNEKLFF. The CDR3 DNA reads TGTGCCAGCAGCCCTTCAGCTACAACTAATGAAAAACTGTTTTTT.

This clonotype was counted a few times. The chain couples TRBV3-1 to TRBJ2-2; 8 positions agree with TRBD2. Germline V CDR1 and CDR2: LGHDT, YNNKEL (reference sequence). V was clipped by 4 bases and J by 2 bases; unmatched bases: 3. This CDR3 has 15 residues. The CDR3 here is CASSLTSGNTGELFF. CDR3 sequence (DNA): TGTGCCAGCAGCCTCACTAGCGGTAACACCGGGGAGCTGTTTTTT.

The sample holds many counts of this clonotype. V gene TRBV7-6 combines with J gene TRBJ1-4; D perhaps matches TRBD1 (6 bases). Germline V CDR1 and CDR2: SGHVS, FNYEAQ. The ends were cut back, 5 bases at V and 3 bases at J, with 13 bases in the middle. This CDR3 is built from 15 residues. The CDR3 sequence: CASSTQGGSNEKLFF. The CDR3 DNA reads TGTGCCAGCAGCACACAGGGAGGGTCTAATGAAAAACTGTTTTTT.

The V call is TRBV4-2, the J call TRBJ2-5; a weak D match, TRBD2 (7 bases). Trimming cost V 5 bases and J 4 bases, with 26 bases left between them. Germline V lookup: CDR1 LGHNA, CDR2 YNFKEQ. There are 18 residues in the CDR3. CDR3 DNA: TGTGCCAGCAGCACCGGGGACGGGGGGCGGTGGTTTGTAGAGACCCAGTACTTC. It specifies CASSTGDGGRWFVETQYF.

In regard to this clonotype: A much bigger clone sits one base away, suggesting this may be a read error. The chain is built from TRBV5-6 and TRBJ1-6, with TRBD1 identical over 7 bases. Germline CDR1 and CDR2: SGHDT and YYEEEE. This CDR3 has 16 amino acids. The CDR3 nucleotides are TGTGCCAGCCGCTTGTATCGGGACAGATATAATTCACCCCTCCACTTT. Its protein product is CASRLYRDRYNSPLHF.

In its sample, this clonotype was seen many times. V and J are TRBV10-1 and TRBJ2-7; no firm D call. Per the germline V gene, CDR1 is WNHNN and CDR2 is SYGVQD (reference sequence). The CDR3 sequence is 12 residues long. Trimming pared 2 bases from V and 7 bases from J, leaving 9 bases between. In DNA, the CDR3 is TGCGCCAGCAGTGAGACCACGTCGGAGCAGTACTTC. Protein: CASSETTSEQYF.

In this sample, this clonotype turned up once. A read error may produce the germline difference seen at one junction end. V gene TRBV5-1 combines with J gene TRBJ2-7; D not resolved. In germline, CDR1 is SGHRS, CDR2 YFSETQ. The CDR3 length is 13 residues. The CDR3 sequence: CASSVGVGYEQYF. The CDR3, as DNA: TGTGCCAGCAGCGTAGGAGTGGGCTACGAGCAGTACTTC.